The 28 T cell receptor beta chains below all came from one sample that was sequenced in a study of blood T cell repertoires in COVID-19. Data came from immunoSEQ multiplex PCR; TCRdb stores just in-frame clones and leaves some out. The repertoire consists of around 120,000 clones, with approximately 80% occurring once and the leading ten covering 9.5% to 10%. Input material: peripheral blood. These receptors were taken from a man aged 40-55 years with active or convalescent COVID-19.

The chain is built from TRBV30 and TRBJ1-6; 7 positions agree with TRBD1. J was trimmed by 7 bases and V by 7 bases; bases with no gene match: 7. Germline assignment: CDR1 GTSNPN and CDR2 SVGIG (reference sequence). This CDR3 contains 13 residues. The CDR3 loop reads CAFTEGANSPLHF. Written as DNA, the CDR3 is TGTGCCTTTACGGAGGGGGCGAATTCACCCCTCCACTTT.

There are a few counts of this clone. This rearrangement joins TRBV19 to TRBJ1-3; D is unresolved. The CDR3 extends over 10 amino acids. The germline V gene encodes CDR1 LNHDA and CDR2 SQIVND (reference sequence). The CDR3 DNA reads as TGTATTGGGCTTGGAAACACCATATATTTT. It encodes CIGLGNTIYF.

The chain combines TRBV6-5 with TRBJ2-5, with D possibly TRBD2 on 6 matching bases. Trimming shortened V by 5 bases and J by 7 bases, and 20 bases separated the two germline ends. CDR3 length equals 15 residues. Germline lookup yields CDR1 MNHEY and CDR2 SVGAGI. DNA for the CDR3: TGTGCCAGCAGTACGAGGAGGGTGGACGGCGGGACCCAGTACTTC. It is translated as CASSTRRVDGGTQYF.

This clone was counted only a few times. This chain links TRBV6-5 with TRBJ1-4; unclear D gene. The V gene lost 7 bases and the J gene lost 6 bases, with 12 bases spanning the gap. The V gene's germline CDR1 is MNHEY and CDR2 SVGAGI. The CDR3 runs 13 residues. The CDR3 sequence is CASTAVRYEKLFF. Written as DNA, the CDR3 is TGTGCCAGCACTGCCGTGCGGTATGAAAAACTGTTTTTT.

This clone was seen just once. The chain employs TRBV20-1 and TRBJ1-1; D uncertain. V was trimmed by 3 bases and J by 5 bases, leaving 13 bases between them. The germline gives CDR1 DFQATT, CDR2 SNEGSKA (reference sequence). The CDR3 has 13 residues. Here the CDR3 DNA reads TGCAGTGCTAGTCACGGGGAAGATACTGAAGCTTTCTTT. Its protein is CSASHGEDTEAFF.

The chain links TRBV7-3 to TRBJ2-1; 11 bases agree with TRBD2. The CDR3 loop spans 16 amino acids. CDR1 SGHTA and CDR2 FQGTGA come from the germline V gene. V shed 4 bases, J shed 8 bases, and the junction held 10 bases outside the gene matches. CDR3 residues: CASSSRVAGGFHEQFF. The DNA of the CDR3 is TGTGCCAGCAGCTCCCGGGTAGCGGGGGGGTTCCATGAGCAGTTCTTC. The complete variable domain, with remaining parts taken from reference TRBV7-3 and TRBJ2-1, reads GAGVSQTPSNKVTEKGKYVELRCDPISGHTALYWYRQSLGQGPEFLIYFQGTGAADDSGLPNDRFFAVRPEGSVSTLKIQRTERGDSAVYLCASSSRVAGGFHEQFFGPGTRLTVL.

The rearrangement links TRBV6-2 or TRBV6-3 to TRBJ1-5, with 9 nucleotides matching TRBD1. The CDR3 length is 17 residues. Unmatched junction bases numbered 11, after V lost 4 bases and J lost 4 bases. CDR1 and CDR2 from the germline V gene are MNHEY and SVGEGT. The CDR3 sequence is CASSSIKTGGRNQPQHF. The CDR3 nucleotides are TGTGCCAGCAGTTCAATCAAGACAGGGGGACGGAATCAGCCCCAGCATTTT.

This chain connects TRBV3-1 (or the pseudogene TRBV3-2) to TRBJ1-1; D may be TRBD1 (5 bases). The germline gives CDR1 LGHDT, CDR2 YNNKEL (reference sequence). The CDR3 runs to 14 residues. Trimming left V 2 bases short and J 5 bases short, with 12 bases between. This chain's CDR3 is CASSQRDRGTEAFF. The CDR3 nucleotides read TGTGCCAGCAGCCAAAGGGATCGGGGGACTGAAGCTTTCTTT.

This chain joins TRBV2 and TRBJ1-2; 7 positions agree with TRBD1. Germline CDR1 is SNHLY and CDR2 is FYNNEI. After removal of 8 bases from V and 4 bases from J, the junction contained 7 bases not matched to a gene. The CDR3 runs to 13 residues. CDR3 region: CASQGGTVYGYTF. The CDR3 nucleotides are TGTGCCAGCCAAGGCGGGACAGTCTATGGCTACACCTTC.

The V and J genes are TRBV5-1 and TRBJ2-7, with 8 bases aligning to TRBD1. The CDR3 runs to 15 residues. V shed 0 bases and J 1 base; nucleotides not matched to a gene: 3. Germline values: CDR1 SGHRS, CDR2 YFSETQ. CDR3 loop: CASSLGGQGSYEQYF. CDR3 in DNA: TGCGCCAGCAGCTTGGGCGGACAGGGATCCTACGAGCAGTACTTC.

The gene calls are TRBV7-9 and TRBJ2-5; D uncertain. From germline, CDR1 is SEHNR and CDR2 FQNEAQ (reference sequence). The CDR3 has 14 amino acids. Trimming cost V 3 bases and J 2 bases, with 10 bases left between them. The CDR3 sequence is CASSFSAQQETQYF. CDR3 in DNA: TGTGCCAGCAGCTTTAGTGCGCAACAAGAGACCCAGTACTTC.

The rearrangement uses TRBV6-1 and TRBJ2-5, with a tentative D call TRBD1 (7 bases). In germline, CDR1 is MNHNS, CDR2 SASEGT. V was shortened by 2 bases and J by 1 base, with 17 bases between the two germline ends. The CDR3 has 17 amino acids. The CDR3: CASSELAAGGLQETQYF. CDR3 DNA: TGTGCCAGCAGTGAATTGGCGGCAGGGGGACTCCAAGAGACCCAGTACTTC.

This clone was seen a single time. The chain combines TRBV7-2 with TRBJ2-1, with D possibly TRBD2 on 6 matching bases. Germline V gives CDR1 SGHTA, CDR2 FQGNSA. This CDR3 is built from 17 residues. The ends were cut back, 1 base at V and 4 bases at J, with 17 bases in the middle. The CDR3 protein is CASSLDHGGIQYNEQFF. In DNA form, the CDR3 reads TGTGCCAGCAGCTTAGATCACGGGGGTATACAATACAATGAGCAGTTCTTC.

The V gene is TRBV6-5, the J gene TRBJ2-1; TRBD1 matches 7 bases. The CDR3 consists of 15 residues. Losses at the gene ends were 2 bases for V and 4 bases for J; bases not matched to a gene: 5. CDR1 and CDR2 (germline): MNHEY, SVGAGI. The CDR3 here is CASSYRDRLYNEQFF. The CDR3 coding sequence is TGTGCCAGCAGTTACCGGGACAGACTATACAATGAGCAGTTCTTC.

The chain carries TRBV3-1 (or the pseudogene TRBV3-2) and TRBJ1-2; a weak D match, TRBD1 (5 bases). V was shortened by 1 base and J by 8 bases, with 14 bases between the two germline ends. CDR1 and CDR2 from the germline V gene are LGHDT and YNNKEL (reference sequence). CDR3 length: 14 amino acids. The CDR3 DNA reads as TGTGCCAGCAGCCAAGTGGGGCCTCAGGGCGGCTACACCTTC. Its protein product is CASSQVGPQGGYTF.

This clone came up once. The chain recombines TRBV5-6 with TRBJ2-2, with D possibly being TRBD1 (6 bases). The length of the CDR3 is 14 residues. Germline CDR1 and CDR2: SGHDT and YYEEEE. V lost 6 bases, J lost 3 bases, and 12 bases lay in between. This CDR3 is CASTLTGYTGELFF. The CDR3 DNA follows: TGTGCCAGCACTTTGACAGGATACACCGGGGAGCTGTTTTTT.

The gene calls are TRBV19 and TRBJ1-3; TRBD1 is a possible D gene (5 bases). V lost 6 bases to trimming and J lost 1 base, with 13 bases between them. The CDR3 is made up of 15 amino acids. Germline lookup yields CDR1 LNHDA and CDR2 SQIVND (reference sequence). The CDR3 DNA follows: TGTGCCAGTAGAGTCTGGGACTTTTCTGGAAACACCATATATTTT. The encoded protein is CASRVWDFSGNTIYF.

This clone was seen only a few times. The chain uses TRBV7-9 and TRBJ1-3, with 9 nucleotides matching TRBD1. The CDR3 spans 15 residues. With 5 bases clipped from V and 2 bases from J, the junction kept 4 bases outside the gene matches. The V gene's germline CDR1 is SEHNR and CDR2 FQNEAQ (reference sequence). The CDR3, as DNA: TGTGCCAGCAGCGGACAGGGGAAACCTGGAAACACCATATATTTT. It translates to CASSGQGKPGNTIYF.

The chain uses TRBV14 and TRBJ1-1, with D unresolved. The CDR3 extends over 15 amino acids. Germline V CDR1 and CDR2: SGHDN, FVKESK. Trimming cost V 0 bases and J 5 bases, with 13 bases left between them. The CDR3 spells CASSQERAFGTEAFF. CDR3 nucleotides: TGTGCCAGCAGCCAAGAGAGGGCGTTTGGGACTGAAGCTTTCTTT.

This clone came up once. The gene calls are TRBV5-4 and TRBJ2-5; 7 bases match TRBD2. Germline-derived CDR1 and CDR2 are SGHNT and YYREEE (reference sequence). Losses at the gene ends were 0 bases for V and 2 bases for J; bases not matched to a gene: 1. The CDR3 extends over 14 amino acids. CDR3 nucleotides: TGTGCCAGCAGCTTGGGGCGGGGGCAAGAGACCCAGTACTTC. Translating gives CASSLGRGQETQYF.

This chain uses TRBV27 with TRBJ1-5, with a weak D call TRBD1 (6 bases). Trimming removed 8 bases from V and 3 bases from J, with 17 bases in between. The CDR3 extends over 15 amino acids. Germline V gives CDR1 MNHEY, CDR2 SMNVEV (reference sequence). In DNA form, the CDR3 reads TGTGCCAGCGGCTTTTCGTGGGGGCTCAATCAGCCCCAGCATTTT. Its translation is CASGFSWGLNQPQHF.

The chain is built from TRBV24-1 and TRBJ2-1, with a weak D call TRBD2 (5 bases). This CDR3 is built from 15 residues. Trimming pared 3 bases from V and 8 bases from J, leaving 16 bases between. In germline, CDR1 is KGHDR, CDR2 SFDVKD. This chain's CDR3 is CATSDPARGRDEQFF. Here the CDR3 DNA reads TGTGCCACCAGTGATCCTGCTAGAGGGCGGGATGAGCAGTTCTTC.

This clone was counted ten times or more. The rearrangement joins TRBV2 to TRBJ2-7; 9 bases match TRBD1. This CDR3 has 13 amino acids. The V and J ends lost 10 bases and 2 bases, in that order; junction bases with no gene match: 6. Germline V gene lookup returns CDR1 SNHLY and CDR2 FYNNEI. The CDR3 nucleotides are TGTGCCATCCTTGGACAGGGGACCTACGAGCAGTACTTC. Translating gives CAILGQGTYEQYF.

This clone was observed a single time. This sequence joins TRBV5-4 and TRBJ2-3; 9 bases are a match to TRBD2. V gave up 4 bases and J gave up 6 bases; unmatched junction bases: 18. Per the germline V gene, CDR1 is SGHNT and CDR2 is YYREEE (reference sequence). CDR3 length: 18 amino acids. CDR3 DNA sequence: TGTGCCAGCAGCCCCGCCGTTGGGGCGGGGGGGCCAACTGATACGCAGTATTTT. As protein: CASSPAVGAGGPTDTQYF.

The J gene is TRBJ2-5, the V gene TRBV7-2, with a possible D match to TRBD2 (6 bases). Germline values: CDR1 SGHTA, CDR2 FQGNSA. The CDR3 loop spans 14 amino acids. The V end was cut by 4 bases, the J end by 5 bases, with 14 bases between. CDR3 residues: CASSSGGTLETQYF. The CDR3 bases are TGTGCCAGCAGCTCCGGAGGGACTTTGGAGACCCAGTACTTC.

V gene TRBV15 combines with J gene TRBJ2-5; a weak D match, TRBD1 (6 bases). The V end was cut by 3 bases, the J end by 4 bases, with 12 bases between. This CDR3 is 14 amino acids long. Germline lookup yields CDR1 LNHNV and CDR2 YYDKDF (reference sequence). The CDR3 DNA is TGTGCCACCAGCAGTTCCTTGACAGGAGAGACCCAGTACTTC. Translation gives CATSSSLTGETQYF.

The chain recombines TRBV7-2 with TRBJ1-3; no reliable D call. The CDR3 runs to 16 residues. Germline V CDR1 and CDR2: SGHTA, FQGNSA. V was trimmed by 2 bases and J by 0 bases, leaving 11 bases between them. The CDR3 DNA is TGTGCCAGCAGCTTACTTGTGGGAGCCTCTGGAAACACCATATATTTT. The encoded protein is CASSLLVGASGNTIYF.

The V call is TRBV10-1, the J call TRBJ1-1; TRBD1 matches 10 bases. This CDR3 region has 15 residues. V shed 4 bases and J 1 base; nucleotides not matched to a gene: 3. CDR1 WNHNN and CDR2 SYGVQD come from the germline V gene (reference sequence). The CDR3 DNA follows: TGCGCCAGCAGTGGGGGACAGGGGCCGAACACTGAAGCTTTCTTT. This sequence encodes CASSGGQGPNTEAFF.